This T cell receptor (beta chain) comes out of a study of cytomegalovirus exposure and HLA in healthy donors. V was clipped by 0 bases and J by 3 bases; unmatched bases: 6. Germline V gene lookup returns CDR1 SGHTA and CDR2 FQGTGA. CDR3 length: 16 amino acids. About this clone: Its antigen is still unknown.

It was with 60 Vbeta and 13 Jbeta primers that the PCR ran. The data were produced by immunoSEQ multiplex PCR, yet TCRdb's version contains in-frame clones alone and is incomplete. The sample comprises 110,000 to 150,000 clones, 74% of which are singletons, and around 4.5% rests with the top ten. Regarding the study as a whole: It was assumed in the presence/absence analyses that sequencing depth was roughly uniform across donors. TCR beta V- and J-gene trimming was later associated with a missense DCLRE1C variant. Indistinguishability led to the exclusion of some V segments, TRBV6-2 and TRBV6-3 included.

Sequencing input: PBMCs. This receptor was obtained from a man between 18 and 29 years old in good health and CMV-seropositive. This chain joins TRBV7-3 and TRBJ2-5; 8 bases are shared with TRBD2. The CDR3 here is CASSLTGAGVEETQYF. Written as DNA, the CDR3 is TGTGCCAGCAGCTTAACAGGAGCGGGAGTGGAAGAGACCCAGTACTTC.